These T cell receptor beta chains were read from a single sample in a study of blood T cell repertoires in COVID-19. Sequencing used immunoSEQ multiplex PCR; TCRdb keeps in-frame clones, though not all of them. The table includes more than 120,000 clones, around 88% detected once. Sequenced sample: peripheral blood. These receptors came from a human donor in a cohort sampled during active COVID-19. Both conserved end residues are part of each CDR3. The D gene is left open where the match is weak. Clone size appears in some rows only: once, few, many, or a class for an expanded clone.

abundance,d_gene,j_gene,v_gene,CDR3nt,CDR3aa
-,-,TRBJ1-2,TRBV6-5,TGTGCCAGCAGCCCCCAGGGCTATGGCTACACCTTC,CASSPQGYGYTF
-,TRBD1,TRBJ1-1,TRBV5-1,TGCGCCAGCACGATACAGGGGGCGGATACTGAAGCTTTCTTT,CASTIQGADTEAFF
-,-,TRBJ1-6,TRBV19,TGTGCCAGTAGTATGAAGGGACAAATTTCACCCCTCCACTTT,CASSMKGQISPLHF
-,-,TRBJ1-2,TRBV6-2/TRBV6-3,TGTGCCAGCAGCTCCGACTGGCGGAGGTATGGCTACACCTTC,CASSSDWRRYGYTF
-,TRBD2,TRBJ2-1,TRBV20-1,TGCAGTGCTAGTAAGGCGGGGGATTACAATGAGCAGTTCTTC,CSASKAGDYNEQFF
-,-,TRBJ1-5,TRBV21-1,TGTGCCAGCAGCAAGAAAGGGGCGAACCATAGCAATCAGCCCCAGCATTTT,CASSKKGANHSNQPQHF
-,TRBD2,TRBJ2-1,TRBV7-2,TGTGCCAGCAGCTTCGCGGGGGGCCAGGGCAATGAGCAGTTCTTC,CASSFAGGQGNEQFF
-,TRBD2,TRBJ2-1,TRBV6-6,TGTGCCAGCAGCACCGGGACTAGTTTTGAGCAGTTCTTC,CASSTGTSFEQFF
-,TRBD2,TRBJ2-5,TRBV7-9,TGTGCCAGCAGACTAGCGGGGCAAGAGACCCAGTACTTC,CASRLAGQETQYF
-,TRBD2,TRBJ2-7,TRBV5-1,TGCGCCAGCAGCTGGGGGGGAGCACCTACGGAGCAGTACTTC,CASSWGGAPTEQYF
once,TRBD1,TRBJ1-1,TRBV7-9,TGTGCCAGCAGCTCGCCCCGGAAAGACAGGGGTGCTTTCTTT,CASSSPRKDRGAFF
-,TRBD1,TRBJ1-2,TRBV4-2,TGTGCCAGCAGCCGGGACAGGGGGCAAGGTGGCTACACCTTC,CASSRDRGQGGYTF
-,TRBD1,TRBJ1-5,TRBV10-3,TGTGCCATCAGTCCGAACAGGGGGACAGGGGGTCAGCCCCAGCATTTT,CAISPNRGTGGQPQHF
few,-,TRBJ1-1,TRBV6-2/TRBV6-3,TGTGCCAGCAGTTACTCGCTAGGGGGGGTCGGCACTGAAGCTTTCTTT,CASSYSLGGVGTEAFF
-,-,TRBJ1-2,TRBV7-2,TGTGCCAGCAGCTTTTCGAGCTATGGCTACACCTTC,CASSFSSYGYTF
-,-,TRBJ1-6,TRBV2,TGTGCCAGCACCCCTGGGCCGTCCTTACCCCTCCACTTT,CASTPGPSLPLHF
-,-,TRBJ2-7,TRBV5-1,TGCGCCAGCAGCTTGGTTAGGGACAACGAGCAGTACTTC,CASSLVRDNEQYF
-,TRBD1,TRBJ1-1,TRBV3-1/TRBV3-2,TGTGCCAGCAGCCAAGGCAGGGGGCAGACTGAAGCTTTCTTT,CASSQGRGQTEAFF
-,-,TRBJ1-1,TRBV2,TGTGCCAGCAGTGAGGGGCGGGGGCACACTGAAGCTTTCTTT,CASSEGRGHTEAFF
-,TRBD2,TRBJ2-1,TRBV4-1,TGCGCCAGCAGCCAACTAGCGGGGGGACCCAATGAGCAGTTCTTC,CASSQLAGGPNEQFF
-,TRBD1,TRBJ2-1,TRBV27,TGTGCCAGCAGTTTCGGAACAGGGGGCTACAATGAGCAGTTCTTC,CASSFGTGGYNEQFF
-,-,TRBJ1-4,TRBV4-3,TGCGCCAGCAGCCCCCCGGGAAGGGCGGGGGAAAAACTGTTTTTT,CASSPPGRAGEKLFF
-,TRBD2,TRBJ2-1,TRBV5-1,TGCGCCAGCAGCCCGTCTAGCGGGGGGGCCAGTGAGCAGTTCTTC,CASSPSSGGASEQFF
-,TRBD2,TRBJ2-7,TRBV4-1,TGCGCCAGCAGCCAAACTAGCGGGGGGCCAATCTACGAGCAGTACTTC,CASSQTSGGPIYEQYF
-,TRBD1,TRBJ1-5,TRBV19,TGTGCCAGTAGTCCCCGGGACAGGGCTAATCAGCCCCAGCATTTT,CASSPRDRANQPQHF
-,TRBD1,TRBJ1-1,TRBV27,TGTGCCAGCAGTTTGGGGACCTCACCAGGGGGCAATGAAGCTTTCTTT,CASSLGTSPGGNEAFF
-,TRBD1,TRBJ1-4,TRBV6-2/TRBV6-3,TGTGCCAGCAGTTACCTCGACAGGGCCCGTGGTGAAAAACTGTTTTTT,CASSYLDRARGEKLFF